This T cell receptor beta chain was found in a study of T-cell memory formation after mild COVID-19. Study in general: Clustering of TCRs was largely donor specific. Study-wide findings and caveats: There were some responding clones in pre-infection memory, which suggested that cross-reactive memory had joined. Among contracting clones, CD4+ were mainly CM/EM and CD8+ enriched in EMRA.

TCRdb redid the calling of the 5' RACE reads with MiXCR, one entry per CDR3 protein. Counted here are approximately 440,000 distinct CDR3 sequences, 20% occurring once; the ten biggest clones make up approximately 8.4%. Trimming left V 1 base short and J 6 bases short, with 7 bases between. This CDR3 is 12 amino acids long. Germline CDR1 DFQATT, CDR2 SNEGSKA (reference sequence). As for this clonotype: The antigen remains undetermined.

This chain links TRBV20-1 with TRBJ1-5; D is unclear. The source material was PBMCs or a T cell subset sorted from them (not recorded which). This TCR was sampled from an adult woman who had mild COVID-19 (a few samples of this study predate the infection). Cell type and time point are not known. CDR3 DNA sequence: TGCAGTGCTAGAGTGGGCGCTCAGCCCCAGCATTTT. Protein sequence: CSARVGAQPQHF.